Below, 32 T cell receptor beta chains from the same sample are listed, as sequenced in a study of cytomegalovirus exposure and HLA in healthy donors. Sequenced by immunoSEQ multiplex PCR; TCRdb stores in-frame clones only, minus some. This sample has tens of thousands of clones, with 90% to 95% found just once. Sample: PBMCs. The receptor set was obtained from a man between 18 and 29 years old in good health and CMV-seropositive.

The chain uses TRBV6-1 and TRBJ1-6; D gene uncertain. In germline, CDR1 is MNHNS, CDR2 SASEGT. Trimming removed 5 bases at V and 0 bases at J, with 5 bases between. This CDR3 comprises 14 residues. The CDR3 sequence is CASSPGSYNSPLHF. The CDR3 nucleotides are TGTGCCAGCAGTCCAGGCTCCTATAATTCACCCCTCCACTTT.

The chain carries TRBV10-2 and TRBJ1-1, with D uncertain. CDR1 WSHSY and CDR2 SAAADI come from the germline V gene. With 3 bases removed from V and 1 base from J, the gap between germline ends came to 6 bases. This CDR3 is built from 13 residues. This chain's CDR3 is CASSEGRNTEAFF. In nucleotides, the CDR3 is TGCGCCAGCAGTGAAGGGAGGAACACTGAAGCTTTCTTT.

The CDR3 loop reads CATQGLYRTGELFF. In DNA, the CDR3 is TGTGCCACCCAAGGACTCTATCGGACCGGGGAGCTGTTTTTT. The chain employs TRBV19 and TRBJ2-2; a weak D match, TRBD2 (5 bases). There are 14 residues in the CDR3. V gave up 10 bases and J gave up 5 bases, with 17 bases separating them. Germline V gives CDR1 LNHDA, CDR2 SQIVND (reference sequence).

The chain employs TRBV4-1 and TRBJ2-7; a weak D match, TRBD2 (7 bases). Germline values: CDR1 MGHRA, CDR2 YSYEKL. Trimming left V 4 bases short and J 2 bases short, with 21 bases between. This CDR3 spans 17 amino acids. The CDR3 DNA reads TGCGCCAGCAGCCCGGGGGCTAGCGGATACCGTACCTACGAGCAGTACTTC. Translating it yields CASSPGASGYRTYEQYF.

The chain uses TRBV5-1 and TRBJ2-1, with 7 positions matching TRBD2. V trimming: 0 bases; J trimming: 4 bases; junction bases outside the gene matches: 7. Germline CDR1 SGHRS, CDR2 YFSETQ. The CDR3 is 16 residues long. This CDR3 is CASSLGGSGAYNEQFF. The DNA for the CDR3 is TGCGCCAGCAGCTTGGGCGGGAGTGGCGCGTACAATGAGCAGTTCTTC. Full variable domain (outside the CDR3, taken from reference TRBV5-1 and TRBJ2-1): KAGVTQTPRYLIKTRGQQVTLSCSPISGHRSVSWYQQTPGQGLQFLFEYFSETQRNKGNFPGRFSGRQFSNSRSEMNVSTLELGDSALYLCASSLGGSGAYNEQFFGPGTRLTVL.

This chain uses TRBV19 with TRBJ2-1; 7 bases agree with TRBD1. Germline values: CDR1 LNHDA, CDR2 SQIVND (reference sequence). This CDR3 is built from 14 residues. The junction had 8 bases not matched to a gene; V was cut back by 7 bases and J by 5 bases. CDR3 bases: TGTGCCAGTAACGACAGGGACGGAAACAATGAGCAGTTCTTC. Translated: CASNDRDGNNEQFF.

The chain combines TRBV7-2 with TRBJ2-2, with TRBD2 matching 10 bases. Germline CDR1 SGHTA, CDR2 FQGNSA. This CDR3 is built from 16 residues. The V gene end was trimmed by 5 bases and the J gene end by 2 bases; junction bases not matched to a gene: 5. In nucleotides, the CDR3 is TGTGCCAGCAGCGAAAGCGGGAGGGTTAACACCGGGGAGCTGTTTTTT. Protein product: CASSESGRVNTGELFF.

This chain uses TRBV2 with TRBJ2-7; D not resolved. Trimming removed 7 bases at V and 6 bases at J, with 16 bases between. CDR3 length: 13 amino acids. Germline assignment: CDR1 SNHLY and CDR2 FYNNEI. DNA of the CDR3: TGTGCCAGCACCACGGTAGCTTCGGGCGAGCAGTACTTC. It specifies CASTTVASGEQYF.

The J gene is TRBJ1-5, the V gene TRBV2, with D hard to call. Trimming removed 8 bases from V and 1 base from J, with 18 bases in between. CDR1 is SNHLY and CDR2 is FYNNEI in the germline V gene. This CDR3 has 16 amino acids. This CDR3 is CASGTVEVGSNQPQHF. In DNA, the CDR3 is TGTGCCAGCGGAACTGTTGAGGTCGGGAGCAATCAGCCCCAGCATTTT.

The rearrangement joins TRBV5-1 to TRBJ2-5; 7 bases map to TRBD1. The CDR3 is 13 amino acids. Germline CDR1 is SGHRS and CDR2 is YFSETQ. J was trimmed by 4 bases and V by 4 bases; bases with no gene match: 4. DNA of the CDR3: TGCGCCAGCAGCCTGACAGGGCTAGAGACCCAGTACTTC. It is translated as CASSLTGLETQYF.

V gene TRBV4-2 combines with J gene TRBJ2-1; 13 nucleotides match TRBD2. The germline V gene has CDR1 LGHNA and CDR2 YNFKEQ. The CDR3 spans 15 residues. After removal of 3 bases from V and 8 bases from J, the junction contained 4 bases not matched to a gene. CDR3 loop: CASSQRTSGGYEQFF. For the CDR3, the DNA is TGTGCCAGCAGCCAGAGGACTAGCGGGGGCTATGAGCAGTTCTTC.

The chain joins TRBV6-7 to TRBJ1-5; no clear D. TRBV6-7 is an ORF, and what it does is uncertain. Trimming took 2 bases from V and 0 from J, leaving 8 bases between them. The CDR3 length is 15 residues. The CDR3 DNA sequence: TGTGCCAGCAGTTACGTCCTCTATAGCAATCAGCCCCAGCATTTT. Translating gives CASSYVLYSNQPQHF.

This chain connects TRBV27 to TRBJ2-2; 11 bases line up with TRBD2. Germline CDR1 and CDR2: MNHEY and SMNVEV (reference sequence). The CDR3 extends over 18 amino acids. V lost 0 bases and J lost 4; bases outside the gene matches: 7. DNA of the CDR3: TGTGCCAGCAGTTTATCGAGTACTAGCGGGAGTCGCACCGGGGAGCTGTTTTTT. Translated, it gives CASSLSSTSGSRTGELFF.

This clone was seen a few times. The chain employs TRBV9 and TRBJ2-7; TRBD1 matches at 9 bases. V lost 3 bases, J lost 9 bases, and 10 bases stayed unmatched. Per germline, CDR1 SGDLS and CDR2 YYNGEE. The CDR3 contains 14 residues. CDR3 region: CASSDGQGSLVQYF. In nucleotides, the CDR3 is TGTGCCAGCAGCGATGGACAGGGGTCACTTGTGCAGTACTTC. The whole variable domain, filled in from reference TRBV9 and TRBJ2-7, reads DSGVTQTPKHLITATGQRVTLRCSPRSGDLSVYWYQQSLDQGLQFLIQYYNGEERAKGNILERFSAQQFPDLHSELNLSSLELGDSALYFCASSDGQGSLVQYFGPGTRLTVT.

The gene calls are TRBV15 and TRBJ2-1; D is ambiguous. The V end was cut by 4 bases, the J end by 7 bases, with 8 bases between. CDR1 is LNHNV, CDR2 YYDKDF, per germline (reference sequence). CDR3 size: 12 residues. The CDR3 reads CATSIPQNEQFF. CDR3 in DNA: TGTGCCACCAGCATTCCGCAGAATGAGCAGTTCTTC. Using reference TRBV15 and TRBJ2-1 for the parts outside the CDR3, the full variable domain is DAMVIQNPRYQVTQFGKPVTLSCSQTLNHNVMYWYQQKSSQAPKLLFHYYDKDFNNEADTPDNFQSRRPNTSFCFLDIRSPGLGDTAMYLCATSIPQNEQFFGPGTRLTVL.

CDR3 sequence (DNA): TGTGCCAGCAGAACAGTGAATGAGCAGTTCTTC. Residues: CASRTVNEQFF. The chain couples TRBV27 to TRBJ2-1, with D hard to call. The CDR3 sequence is 11 residues long. V was clipped by 6 bases and J by 7 bases, with 7 bases between them. Germline CDR1 is MNHEY and CDR2 is SMNVEV (reference sequence).

CDR3 sequence: CASEVNTGELFF. In nucleotides, the CDR3 is TGTGCCAGCGAGGTTAACACCGGGGAGCTGTTTTTT. This sequence joins TRBV11-2 and TRBJ2-2; no clear D. V shed 8 bases and J shed 2 bases, with 6 bases lying between them. Germline loops: CDR1 SGHAT, CDR2 FQNNGV. CDR3 length: 12 amino acids.

The chain is built from TRBV2 and TRBJ2-5; unclear D gene. V lost 7 bases to trimming and J lost 0 bases, with 12 bases between them. The CDR3 has 14 residues. The germline V gene has CDR1 SNHLY and CDR2 FYNNEI. CDR3 nucleotide sequence: TGTGCCAGCATCAGACTCCCGAACCAAGAGACCCAGTACTTC. It is translated as CASIRLPNQETQYF.

This rearrangement joins TRBV19 to TRBJ1-5; D not resolved. V lost 3 bases and J lost 9, with 15 bases in between. This CDR3 is 14 amino acids long. CDR1 is LNHDA, CDR2 SQIVND, per germline (reference sequence). CDR3: CASSIGQVRGPQHF. CDR3 DNA: TGTGCCAGTAGTATCGGGCAGGTCCGGGGGCCCCAGCATTTT.

This chain uses TRBV21-1 with TRBJ2-1; TRBD2 is the table's D call, not checked against the DNA. TRBV21-1 is noted as a pseudogene. The CDR3 sequence is 15 residues long. The CDR3 loop reads CASSFRGGGYNEQFF. As DNA, the CDR3 is TGTGCCAGCAGCTTCCGGGGAGGCGGGTACAATGAGCAGTTCTTC.

The chain couples TRBV5-1 to TRBJ2-1, with TRBD2 identical over 12 bases. The trim removed 7 bases at V and 6 bases at J, leaving 8 bases unmatched. Per germline, CDR1 SGHRS and CDR2 YFSETQ. The CDR3 length is 15 residues. CDR3 sequence: CASYPTSGRLNEQFF. In DNA form, the CDR3 reads TGCGCCAGCTACCCGACTAGCGGGAGACTCAATGAGCAGTTCTTC.

The gene calls are TRBV27 and TRBJ1-5; weak D call: TRBD1 (6 bases). CDR1 is MNHEY, CDR2 SMNVEV, per germline (reference sequence). Between the trimmed V and J ends, which lost 6 bases and 5 bases, there was a span of 20 bases. The CDR3 sequence is 16 residues long. CDR3 coding DNA: TGTGCCAGCAGCGACAACACAGGGATGGGCGATCAGCCCCAGCATTTT. Its protein product is CASSDNTGMGDQPQHF.

Of note for this clone: Different DNA sequences within this sample yield the same CDR3. This chain uses TRBV7-2 with TRBJ2-1; 7 bases map to TRBD2. The CDR3 has 16 amino acids. Germline V CDR1 and CDR2: SGHTA, FQGNSA. The junction had 3 bases not matched to a gene; V was cut back by 0 bases and J by 1 base. The CDR3 DNA sequence: TGTGCCAGCAGCTTAGCTGCTAGCGGATCCTACAATGAGCAGTTCTTC. As protein: CASSLAASGSYNEQFF. The full variable domain, completed using reference TRBV7-2 and TRBJ2-1, is GAGVSQSPSNKVTEKGKDVELRCDPISGHTALYWYRQSLGQGLEFLIYFQGNSAPDKSGLPSDRFSAERTGGSVSTLTIQRTQQEDSAVYLCASSLAASGSYNEQFFGPGTRLTVL.

V and J are TRBV28 and TRBJ1-4, with D possibly TRBD1 on 5 matching bases. Looked up from germline, CDR1 is MDHEN and CDR2 is SYDVKM. Trimming took 3 bases from V and 0 from J, leaving 26 bases between them. CDR3 size: 21 residues. The CDR3 DNA sequence: TGTGCCAGCAGTTTTCCATCCGACTTTCGGCCCAAGACAGCAACTAATGAAAAACTGTTTTTT. The encoded protein is CASSFPSDFRPKTATNEKLFF.

The rearrangement links TRBV2 to TRBJ1-6; unclear D gene. Trimming shortened V by 4 bases and J by 6 bases, and 13 bases separated the two germline ends. Germline loops: CDR1 SNHLY, CDR2 FYNNEI. The CDR3 is 15 residues long. The CDR3 region is CASSVNLLRNSPLHF. CDR3 nucleotides: TGTGCCAGCAGTGTCAACCTACTACGTAATTCACCCCTCCACTTT.

CDR3 protein: CASSQDVLAGGETQYF. The CDR3 nucleotides read TGTGCCAGCAGCCAAGATGTCCTAGCGGGGGGAGAGACCCAGTACTTC. This chain connects TRBV4-2 to TRBJ2-5; 11 bases map to TRBD2. This CDR3 spans 16 amino acids. Germline values: CDR1 LGHNA, CDR2 YNFKEQ. The junction had 4 bases not matched to a gene; V was cut back by 0 bases and J by 4 bases.

This chain links TRBV15 with TRBJ1-1; unclear D gene. V shed 0 bases and J shed 3 bases, with 11 bases lying between them. The germline V gene encodes CDR1 LNHNV and CDR2 YYDKDF (reference sequence). This CDR3 spans 15 amino acids. The CDR3 bases are TGTGCCACCAGCAGAGAAACAAACGGAGACACTGAAGCTTTCTTT. It yields the protein CATSRETNGDTEAFF.

The chain carries TRBV4-2 and TRBJ1-3, with D possibly TRBD1 on 5 matching bases. The CDR3 is made up of 15 amino acids. Trimming cost V 1 base and J 0 bases, with 7 bases left between them. Germline V gene lookup returns CDR1 LGHNA and CDR2 YNFKEQ. For the CDR3, the DNA is TGTGCCAGCAGCCAAGGACAGACCTCTGGAAACACCATATATTTT. Translated, it gives CASSQGQTSGNTIYF.

The rearrangement links TRBV7-2 to TRBJ2-7; 10 nucleotides match TRBD2. Germline-derived CDR1 and CDR2 are SGHTA and FQGNSA. The CDR3 length is 14 residues. V shed 3 bases and J 2 bases; nucleotides not matched to a gene: 1. The CDR3 bases are TGTGCCAGCAGCTTCGGGACTAGCGCCTACGAGCAGTACTTC. Translation gives CASSFGTSAYEQYF.

The chain is built from TRBV29-1 and TRBJ2-3; 8 bases are shared with TRBD1. The CDR3 is 16 amino acids. CDR1 is SQVTM and CDR2 is ANQGSEA in the germline V gene. V gave up 3 bases and J gave up 0 bases; unmatched junction bases: 8. CDR3 coding DNA: TGCAGCGTTGAGTACCCAGGGGGCATGAGCACAGATACGCAGTATTTT. Translation: CSVEYPGGMSTDTQYF.

V is TRBV7-8 and J is TRBJ2-2; a weak D match, TRBD1 (6 bases). Germline V gene data show CDR1 as SGHVS and CDR2 as FQNEAQ. Deletions cut 6 bases from V and 0 bases from J, with 11 bases between. The CDR3 totals 15 residues. The CDR3 spells CASSPQGANTGELFF. The CDR3 DNA follows: TGTGCCAGCAGTCCACAGGGAGCGAACACCGGGGAGCTGTTTTTT.

V gene TRBV25-1 combines with J gene TRBJ2-7; D may be TRBD2 (6 bases). The V gene's germline CDR1 is MGHDK and CDR2 SYGVNS. V dropped 5 bases and J dropped 3 bases, with 17 bases sitting between them. The CDR3 has 15 amino acids. In DNA, the CDR3 is TGTGCCAGCAGTCCTATCGGGGGTAGCGGCTACGAGCAGTACTTC. Translation: CASSPIGGSGYEQYF.